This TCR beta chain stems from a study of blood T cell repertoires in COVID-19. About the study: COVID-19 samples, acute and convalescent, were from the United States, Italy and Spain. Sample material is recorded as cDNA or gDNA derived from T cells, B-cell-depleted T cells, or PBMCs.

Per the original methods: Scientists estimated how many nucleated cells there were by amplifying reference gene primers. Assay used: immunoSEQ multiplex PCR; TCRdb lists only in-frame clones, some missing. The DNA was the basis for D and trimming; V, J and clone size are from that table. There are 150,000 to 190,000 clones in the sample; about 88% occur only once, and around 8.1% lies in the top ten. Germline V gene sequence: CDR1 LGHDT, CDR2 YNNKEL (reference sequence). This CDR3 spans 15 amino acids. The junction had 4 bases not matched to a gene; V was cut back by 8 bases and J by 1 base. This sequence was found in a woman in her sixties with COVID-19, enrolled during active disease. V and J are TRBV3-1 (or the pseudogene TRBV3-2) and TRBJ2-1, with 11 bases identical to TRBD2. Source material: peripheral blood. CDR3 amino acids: CASLLAGESYNEQFF. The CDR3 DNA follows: TGTGCCAGCTTACTAGCGGGGGAATCCTACAATGAGCAGTTCTTC.